The 11 T cell receptor beta chains below were found in one sample sequenced in a study of cytomegalovirus exposure and HLA in healthy donors (TCRdb year 2017). The receptor library was made with the immunoSEQ multiplex PCR assay. TCRdb carries this immuneACCESS record with in-frame sequences only. Its versions omit some clonotypes, under half of them owing to an unresolved V gene in the studies checked, with the rest unexplained. The sample table lists roughly 200,000 clones, around 80% of them with a count of one. 0.95% to 1.5% of the sample is taken by the ten largest. The source material was PBMCs. Every receptor here comes from a woman aged 30 to 39 in good health and CMV-seronegative.

The chain has TRBV9 and TRBJ2-7, with a possible D match to TRBD1 (6 bases). The CDR3 loop spans 13 amino acids. The germline V gene has CDR1 SGDLS and CDR2 YYNGEE. V dropped 4 bases and J dropped 5 bases, with 13 bases sitting between them. Here the CDR3 reads CASSSRTAHEQYF. The CDR3 DNA sequence: TGTGCCAGCAGCTCCCGGACAGCCCACGAGCAGTACTTC.

The genes are TRBV30 and TRBJ2-5; tentatively, D is TRBD1 (6 bases). V gave up 0 bases and J gave up 3 bases, with 8 bases separating them. This CDR3 contains 13 residues. Germline V gene sequence: CDR1 GTSNPN, CDR2 SVGIG (reference sequence). The CDR3 reads CAWSVGQKETQYF. CDR3 in DNA: TGTGCCTGGAGTGTTGGACAGAAAGAGACCCAGTACTTC.

For the CDR3, the DNA is TGCGCCAGCAGCCAAAGATATTACACGCACTATGGCTACACCTTC. It translates to CASSQRYYTHYGYTF. The genes are TRBV4-1 and TRBJ1-2, with unresolved D. The germline V gene encodes CDR1 MGHRA and CDR2 YSYEKL. V was cut by 2 bases and J by 3 bases, with 13 bases left in between. The CDR3 covers 15 residues.

The rearrangement uses TRBV6-5 and TRBJ2-1; maybe TRBD2 (5 bases). The V and J ends lost 0 bases and 8 bases respectively, with 14 bases between them. Per germline, CDR1 MNHEY and CDR2 SVGAGI. There are 15 residues in the CDR3. CDR3 loop: CASSYSLEVWDEQFF. The CDR3 DNA reads as TGTGCCAGCAGTTACTCGTTGGAGGTTTGGGATGAGCAGTTCTTC.

The chain recombines TRBV29-1 with TRBJ1-1; D is uncertain. CDR3 size: 13 residues. Germline assignment: CDR1 SQVTM and CDR2 ANQGSEA. V lost 4 bases, J lost 6 bases, and 15 bases lay in between. CDR3 DNA: TGCAGCGTTGGAGGCCCTCTCTACGCTGAAGCTTTCTTT. Translated: CSVGGPLYAEAFF.

The J gene is TRBJ2-7, the V gene TRBV9, with 13 positions matching TRBD2. CDR1 SGDLS and CDR2 YYNGEE come from the germline V gene. The junction had 5 bases not matched to a gene; V was cut back by 4 bases and J by 4 bases. The CDR3 has 15 residues. The CDR3 DNA follows: TGTGCCAGCAGCCCAAGACTAGCGGGGGGATACGAGCAGTACTTC. Its protein is CASSPRLAGGYEQYF.

Of note for this clone: This specimen includes other DNA sequences encoding the same CDR3. This chain uses TRBV6-5 with TRBJ2-2; unclear D gene. CDR1 and CDR2 from the germline V gene are MNHEY and SVGAGI. The CDR3 extends over 13 amino acids. Trimming pared 4 bases from V and 1 base from J, leaving 4 bases between. The DNA of the CDR3 is TGTGCCAGCAGTTCCGGGAACACCGGGGAGCTGTTTTTT. This codes for CASSSGNTGELFF.

The chain recombines TRBV5-1 with TRBJ1-3; 9 positions match TRBD1. CDR1 and CDR2 from the germline V gene are SGHRS and YFSETQ. V trimming: 7 bases; J trimming: 4 bases; junction bases outside the gene matches: 6. The CDR3 covers 14 residues. The CDR3 bases are TGCGCCAGCGCCGGGACAGGGCGGGGAAACACCATATATTTT. This translates into CASAGTGRGNTIYF.

The chain employs TRBV4-1 and TRBJ2-3, with 9 bases aligning to TRBD2. Germline V gives CDR1 MGHRA, CDR2 YSYEKL. The CDR3 totals 17 residues. V lost 0 bases and J lost 5; bases outside the gene matches: 9. In DNA, the CDR3 is TGCGCCAGCAGCCAAGATTTGGGCGGGAGGGTTGAAGATACGCAGTATTTT. Its protein is CASSQDLGGRVEDTQYF.

The chain recombines TRBV4-1 with TRBJ2-7; possibly TRBD2 for D (6 bases). The CDR3 has 14 residues. Trimming pared 6 bases from V and 2 bases from J, leaving 14 bases between. Germline loops: CDR1 MGHRA, CDR2 YSYEKL. CDR3 nucleotide sequence: TGCGCCAGCAGTTCCCAGCCGGGAGCCTACGAGCAGTACTTC. Translation: CASSSQPGAYEQYF.

This chain joins TRBV5-1 and TRBJ2-2; weak D call: TRBD2 (5 bases). Germline CDR1 is SGHRS and CDR2 is YFSETQ. Trimming took off 2 bases at V and 7 bases at J, with 12 bases between the two ends. This CDR3 contains 14 residues. The chain's CDR3 is CASSLLVSNGELFF. In DNA form, the CDR3 reads TGCGCCAGCAGCTTACTAGTTTCGAACGGGGAGCTGTTTTTT.